This entry concerns a single T cell receptor (beta chain). The assay was immunoSEQ multiplex PCR, and TCRdb's table has in-frame clones only and misses some. The table has about 50,000 clones, over 75% seen once; the top ten hold about an eighth. Autoimmune disease history or systemic immunosuppression meant exclusion. J lost 7 bases, V lost 7 bases, and 7 bases had no gene match. Germline CDR1 and CDR2: SQVTM and ANQGSEA. The CDR3 runs to 13 residues. These data are taken from a study of OX40 agonist ivuxolimab in advanced cancers. V gene TRBV29-1 combines with J gene TRBJ1-4; 9 nucleotides agree with TRBD1. The sequencing used CD4+ or CD8+ T cells sorted from blood, collected in a trial of the OX40 agonist ivuxolimab. The TCR comes from an adult with an advanced solid tumor such as melanoma, head and neck, liver or kidney cancer. CDR3 sequence (DNA): TGCAGCGCCCGGACAGGGGACGGTGAAAAACTGTTTTTT. Protein: CSARTGDGEKLFF. The full variable domain, with the rest looked up from reference TRBV29-1 and TRBJ1-4, is SAVISQKPSRDICQRGTSLTIQCQVDSQVTMMFWYRQQPGQSLTLIATANQGSEATYESGFVIDKFPISRPNLTFSTLTVSNMSPEDSSIYLCSARTGDGEKLFFGSGTQLSVL.